Listed below are T cell receptor beta chains from one sample, sequenced in a study of CD8 T cells in Susac syndrome. Each CDR3 protein is one row after TCRdb ran MiXCR on the immunoSEQ multiplex PCR reads. The data contain hundreds of thousands of distinct CDR3 sequences, 89% of them seen just once; the ten biggest clones take up approximately 0.2%. Sequenced material: CD8+ T cells from PBMCs. These receptors all come from a human donor with multiple sclerosis. Each CDR3 is given with its conserved first and last residue. D genes are given only for firm matches. A clone size is listed for some rows: how often the clone was seen (once, few, many), or a class if it is expanded.

D,V,size,J,CDR3,DNA
TRBD2,TRBV5-4,.,TRBJ2-2,CASTGLAGVVNTGELFF,TGTGCCAGCACGGGACTAGCTGGGGTCGTGAACACCGGGGAGCTGTTTTTT
.,TRBV11-2,.,TRBJ1-3,CASSRSWGGSGNTIYF,TGTGCCAGCAGCCGTTCCTGGGGCGGCTCTGGAAACACCATATATTTT
.,TRBV19,.,TRBJ1-1,CASKQGNTEAFF,TGTGCCAGCAAGCAGGGGAACACTGAAGCTTTCTTT
.,TRBV5-4,.,TRBJ2-3,CASSLATDTQYF,TGTGCCAGCAGCTTGGCGACAGATACGCAGTATTTT
TRBD1,TRBV7-3,.,TRBJ2-2,CASSPENRGLTGELFF,TGTGCCAGCAGCCCAGAAAACAGGGGGCTAACCGGGGAGCTGTTTTTT
TRBD1,TRBV20-1,.,TRBJ1-3,CSARESDRVYGNTIYF,TGCAGTGCTAGAGAATCTGACAGGGTTTATGGAAACACCATATATTTT
.,TRBV10-3,.,TRBJ2-5,CAISESGGPETQYF,TGTGCCATCAGTGAGTCGGGCGGCCCAGAGACCCAGTACTTC
.,TRBV19,once,TRBJ1-1,CASSRGLAEAFF,TGTGCCAGTAGTAGGGGACTCGCTGAAGCTTTCTTT
TRBD1,TRBV2,.,TRBJ1-1,CASRAGTGGYTEAFF,TGTGCCAGCAGGGCCGGGACAGGGGGTTACACTGAAGCTTTCTTT
TRBD2,TRBV28,.,TRBJ2-1,CASSPLAGEGYNEQFF,TGTGCCAGCAGTCCCTTAGCGGGAGAGGGCTACAATGAGCAGTTCTTC
TRBD2,TRBV29-1,.,TRBJ2-1,CSVRELAGGVHSYNEQFF,TGCAGCGTCCGAGAACTAGCGGGGGGGGTACACTCCTACAATGAGCAGTTCTTC
TRBD2,TRBV6-2/TRBV6-3,.,TRBJ2-3,CASSLQAGGGADTQYF,TGTGCCAGCAGTCTGCAAGCGGGGGGCGGGGCAGATACGCAGTATTTT
TRBD1,TRBV29-1,.,TRBJ2-2,CSVVGQGWGTGELFF,TGCAGCGTTGTCGGACAGGGGTGGGGCACCGGGGAGCTGTTTTTT
TRBD2,TRBV9,.,TRBJ2-1,CASSVAIAGSYNEQFF,TGTGCCAGCAGCGTAGCGATAGCGGGATCCTACAATGAGCAGTTCTTC
TRBD1,TRBV12-3/TRBV12-4,.,TRBJ2-5,CASSPGQGVQETQYF,TGTGCCAGCAGCCCGGGACAGGGGGTACAAGAGACCCAGTACTTC
TRBD2,TRBV27,.,TRBJ2-1,CASSLQTSVNEQFF,TGTGCCAGCAGCCTTCAGACTAGCGTCAATGAGCAGTTCTTC
.,TRBV25-1,.,TRBJ1-1,CASSVIGINTEAFF,TGTGCCAGCAGTGTAATTGGTATTAACACTGAAGCTTTCTTT
.,TRBV7-2,.,TRBJ2-7,CASSLLALNAYEQYF,TGTGCCAGCAGCCTACTAGCTCTAAACGCCTACGAGCAGTACTTC
.,TRBV30,.,TRBJ1-2,CAWSAVLIGQPGKMTVSGYTF,TGTGCCTGGAGTGCCGTTCTGATTGGCCAACCTGGGAAAATGACGGTCAGTGGCTACACCTTC
.,TRBV7-3,.,TRBJ2-3,CASSLIGAITDTQYF,TGTGCCAGCAGCTTAATCGGGGCTATAACAGATACGCAGTATTTT
.,TRBV20-1,.,TRBJ2-2,CSASSQGASANTGELFF,TGCAGTGCTAGTTCCCAGGGAGCGAGCGCGAACACCGGGGAGCTGTTTTTT
.,TRBV4-1,.,TRBJ2-7,CASSQRVFSYEQYF,TGCGCCAGCAGCCAAAGAGTATTCTCCTACGAGCAGTACTTC
TRBD1,TRBV27,.,TRBJ1-4,CASSLGGYGQGEKLFF,TGTGCCAGCAGTTTAGGGGGGTACGGACAGGGCGAAAAACTGTTTTTT
TRBD1,TRBV29-1,.,TRBJ2-7,CSVEGTGVYEQYF,TGCAGCGTTGAAGGGACAGGGGTCTACGAGCAGTACTTC
.,TRBV27,.,TRBJ1-5,CASSLLGGAQHF,TGTGCCAGCAGTTTACTGGGAGGGGCCCAGCATTTT
.,TRBV7-9,.,TRBJ2-3,CASSSRVGSTDTQYF,TGTGCCAGCAGCTCCAGGGTAGGGTCAACAGATACGCAGTATTTT
.,TRBV5-6,few,TRBJ2-7,CASSWGGSYEQYF,TGTGCCAGCAGCTGGGGAGGCTCCTACGAGCAGTACTTC
.,TRBV9,.,TRBJ2-5,CASSVGGETQYF,TGTGCCAGCAGCGTAGGTGGAGAGACCCAGTACTTC
TRBD2,TRBV9,.,TRBJ2-1,CASSVSGGTSVNEQFF,TGTGCCAGCAGCGTGTCGGGCGGGACTAGCGTCAATGAGCAGTTCTTC
.,TRBV19,.,TRBJ2-1,CASSRGAYNEQFF,TGTGCCAGTAGCCGGGGGGCTTACAATGAGCAGTTCTTC
.,TRBV7-9,.,TRBJ1-3,CASSPPGGIGNTIYF,TGTGCCAGCAGTCCCCCCGGGGGAATCGGAAACACCATATATTTT
TRBD1,TRBV9,.,TRBJ1-1,CASSAAGTGLEAFF,TGTGCCAGCAGCGCCGCCGGGACAGGCCTTGAAGCTTTCTTT
.,TRBV27,.,TRBJ2-1,CAGLPLGRLHYNEQFF,TGTGCCGGACTCCCCCTCGGACGACTTCACTACAATGAGCAGTTCTTC
TRBD2,TRBV20-1,.,TRBJ2-1,CSASEHGSEGGPYNEQFF,TGCAGTGCTAGCGAACATGGGTCGGAGGGAGGGCCCTACAATGAGCAGTTCTTC
.,TRBV24-1,.,TRBJ2-3,CATSDFREESTDTQYF,TGTGCCACCAGTGATTTCCGAGAGGAGAGCACAGATACGCAGTATTTT
.,TRBV12-3/TRBV12-4,.,TRBJ2-5,CASSLGSVGFRETQYF,TGTGCCAGCAGTTTAGGGAGCGTAGGGTTTCGAGAGACCCAGTACTTC
.,TRBV20-1,.,TRBJ2-2,CSAPLQGMYTGELFF,TGCAGTGCCCCTTTACAGGGAATGTACACCGGGGAGCTGTTTTTT
TRBD1,TRBV19,many,TRBJ2-7,CASSPGQSYEQYF,TGTGCCAGCAGCCCGGGACAGTCCTACGAGCAGTACTTC
.,TRBV12-3/TRBV12-4,.,TRBJ2-3,CASSPGDRNTDTQYF,TGTGCCAGCAGCCCTGGAGACAGAAACACAGATACGCAGTATTTT
.,TRBV6-2/TRBV6-3,.,TRBJ2-7,CASSYGGRNYEQYF,TGTGCCAGCAGTTATGGAGGGCGGAACTACGAGCAGTACTTC
.,TRBV9,.,TRBJ2-2,CASSGDGRYTGELFF,TGTGCCAGCAGCGGAGATGGACGGTACACCGGGGAGCTGTTTTTT
.,TRBV4-3,once,TRBJ2-7,CASSQDNTVSYEQYF,TGCGCCAGCAGCCAAGACAACACCGTCTCCTACGAGCAGTACTTC
TRBD2,TRBV24-1,.,TRBJ2-1,CATSDRRLAGAHEQFF,TGTGCCACCAGTGATCGCCGACTAGCGGGAGCCCATGAGCAGTTCTTC
TRBD1,TRBV19,.,TRBJ1-5,CASSPGGRSNQPQHF,TGTGCCAGTAGCCCAGGGGGTCGTAGCAATCAGCCCCAGCATTTT
.,TRBV6-5,few,TRBJ1-2,CASSQGRGYTF,TGTGCCAGCAGCCAGGGACGTGGCTACACCTTC
.,TRBV4-1,.,TRBJ2-7,CASSQEGAGSGYEQYF,TGCGCCAGCAGCCAAGAAGGTGCAGGTTCGGGATACGAGCAGTACTTC
.,TRBV20-1,.,TRBJ2-3,CSAPIESPRTDTQYF,TGCAGTGCCCCCATTGAAAGCCCACGCACAGATACGCAGTATTTT
TRBD1,TRBV28,.,TRBJ2-7,CASSLTGPGDEQYF,TGTGCCAGCAGTTTGACAGGGCCAGGGGACGAGCAGTACTTC
TRBD2,TRBV2,.,TRBJ2-7,CASIKSGGRTYEQYF,TGTGCCAGCATTAAAAGCGGGGGGCGGACCTACGAGCAGTACTTC
.,TRBV14,.,TRBJ2-3,CASSQELYLDTQYF,TGTGCCAGCAGCCAAGAGCTCTATCTGGATACGCAGTATTTT
.,TRBV27,.,TRBJ2-7,CASSPSFGQSDLEQYF,TGTGCCAGCAGTCCTTCGTTTGGACAGTCGGACCTCGAGCAGTACTTC
.,TRBV19,.,TRBJ1-1,CASSLGEGRTEAFF,TGTGCCAGTAGTCTCGGGGAGGGTAGGACTGAAGCTTTCTTT
.,TRBV5-1,.,TRBJ2-7,CASFSRQPSEQYF,TGCGCCAGCTTCTCCCGGCAGCCCAGCGAGCAGTACTTC
.,TRBV6-2/TRBV6-3,few,TRBJ1-5,CASSYSTSNQPQHF,TGTGCCAGCAGTTACTCGACTAGCAATCAGCCCCAGCATTTT